Presented here are 19 T cell receptor beta chains from one specimen sequenced in a study of shared clonotypes between healthy human individuals. Only in-frame clones appear in the TCRdb table, and some are missing; sequencing was by immunoSEQ multiplex PCR. Among about 2 million clones listed, around 95% were seen once. The sample consisted of naive CD4+ T cells sorted from blood. Noted subset: CD45RA+ positively selected. Receptors were obtained from a man between 18 and 35 years old in good health.

The CDR3 loop is CASGLVWGSGYTF. For the CDR3, the DNA is TGTGCTAGTGGTTTGGTGTGGGGGAGTGGCTACACCTTC. J is TRBJ1-2 and V is TRBV12-5, with D perhaps matching TRBD1 (5 bases). This CDR3 comprises 13 residues. In germline, CDR1 is LGHNT, CDR2 FRNRAP. V was trimmed by 0 bases and J by 7 bases, leaving 9 bases between them. The whole variable domain, remainder taken from reference TRBV12-5 and TRBJ1-2, is DARVTQTPRHKVTEMGQEVTMRCQPILGHNTVFWYRQTMMQGLELLAYFRNRAPLDDSGMPKDRFSAEMPDATLATLKIQPSEPRDSAVYFCASGLVWGSGYTFGSGTRLTVV.

The table lists this clone with a count of one. The rearrangement links TRBV4-1 to TRBJ2-2; 10 positions agree with TRBD1. With V trimmed by 5 bases and J by 7 bases, 4 bases remained unmatched. This CDR3 spans 14 amino acids. CDR1 is MGHRA and CDR2 is YSYEKL in the germline V gene. CDR3 in amino acids: CASSRTGGNGELFF. Written as DNA, the CDR3 is TGCGCCAGCAGCAGGACAGGGGGTAACGGGGAGCTGTTTTTT.

The V and J genes are TRBV10-3 and TRBJ1-2; possible D gene TRBD1, 5 bases. There are 14 residues in the CDR3. Trimming left V 4 bases short and J 4 bases short, with 13 bases between. Germline lookup yields CDR1 ENHRY and CDR2 SYGVKD. DNA for the CDR3: TGTGCCATCAGTGCAGACAGCCTTTTCTATGGCTACACCTTC. Translation: CAISADSLFYGYTF.

This rearrangement joins TRBV6-5 to TRBJ2-5, with 11 bases lining up with TRBD1. The closer fit of TRBJ2-7 to the DNA end suggests the J call may be wrong. This CDR3 has 15 residues. Looked up from germline, CDR1 is MNHEY and CDR2 is SVGAGI. DNA for the CDR3: TGTGCCAGCAGTTACCCGGACAGGGGGCGGGACGAGCAGTACTTC. Its translation: CASSYPDRGRDEQYF.

This chain links TRBV7-2 with TRBJ2-4, with a tentative D call TRBD2 (6 bases). This CDR3 comprises 14 residues. V was pared by 4 bases and J by 8 bases, with 15 bases between. From germline, CDR1 is SGHTA and CDR2 FQGNSA. CDR3 sequence reads: CASSSSGGGDIQYF. Here the CDR3 DNA reads TGTGCCAGCAGCTCCTCGGGCGGAGGGGACATTCAGTACTTC.

The table lists this clone with a count of one. The rearrangement links TRBV27 to TRBJ1-3; TRBD1 matches at 7 bases. The J segment lost 0 bases and the V segment lost 7 bases, leaving 9 bases of the junction unmatched. CDR1 is MNHEY and CDR2 is SMNVEV in the germline V gene (reference sequence). This CDR3 contains 16 residues. CDR3 DNA: TGTGCCAGCAAAAATACAGGGGCCCTCTCTGGAAACACCATATATTTT. Residues: CASKNTGALSGNTIYF.

This clone showed up just once. The gene calls are TRBV18 and TRBJ1-2; 7 bases are shared with TRBD1. This CDR3 contains 15 residues. With V trimmed by 3 bases and J by 1 base, 5 bases remained unmatched. Germline CDR1 KGHSH, CDR2 LQKENI. The CDR3 here is CASSPGTADNYGYTF. In nucleotides, the CDR3 is TGTGCCAGCTCACCGGGGACAGCAGATAACTATGGCTACACCTTC.

This clone was found once. J is TRBJ1-4 and V is TRBV11-2; 8 bases agree with TRBD1. Looked up from germline, CDR1 is SGHAT and CDR2 is FQNNGV. With V trimmed by 3 bases and J by 0 bases, 6 bases remained unmatched. The CDR3 extends over 17 amino acids. The CDR3 reads CASSFPGQVATNEKLFF. CDR3 DNA sequence: TGTGCCAGCAGCTTCCCGGGACAGGTAGCAACTAATGAAAAACTGTTTTTT.

This rearrangement joins TRBV25-1 to TRBJ2-5, with D perhaps TRBD2 (6 bases). Germline V gives CDR1 MGHDK, CDR2 SYGVNS. There are 18 residues in the CDR3. The V end lost 4 bases, the J end lost 2 bases, and 23 bases lay between the germline ends. The CDR3 loop reads CASSVGENGGPKQETQYF. CDR3 DNA sequence: TGTGCCAGCAGTGTAGGGGAAAACGGGGGACCTAAACAAGAGACCCAGTACTTC.

Written as DNA, the CDR3 is TGTGCCAGCAGCCAAACCGGGGGAGGGCCCGGGGAGCTGTTTTTT. Translating it yields CASSQTGGGPGELFF. The J gene is TRBJ2-2, the V gene TRBV27; 7 nucleotides agree with TRBD2. CDR3 size: 15 residues. The V gene's germline CDR1 is MNHEY and CDR2 SMNVEV (reference sequence). J was trimmed by 6 bases and V by 6 bases; bases with no gene match: 10.

The chain is built from TRBV11-2 and TRBJ2-5; 13 nucleotides align to TRBD2. The germline V gene has CDR1 SGHAT and CDR2 FQNNGV. Trimming took 6 bases from V and 1 from J; bases not matched to a gene: 5. The CDR3 loop spans 16 amino acids. The CDR3: CASSWTSGGVQETQYF. DNA for the CDR3: TGTGCCAGCAGTTGGACTAGCGGGGGCGTCCAAGAGACCCAGTACTTC.

This chain connects TRBV5-4 to TRBJ1-2; D not certain. CDR1 and CDR2 from the germline V gene are SGHNT and YYREEE (reference sequence). Trimming cost V 0 bases and J 0 bases, with 6 bases left between them. This CDR3 is 14 amino acids long. The CDR3 region has the DNA TGTGCCAGCAGCTTGGACAGTCCTAACTATGGCTACACCTTC. Residues: CASSLDSPNYGYTF.

Turning to this clone: This CDR3 is also generated by other DNA sequences in the sample. V usage is TRBV4-3 and J usage is TRBJ2-5, with TRBD1 matching over 10 bases. V trimming: 1 base; J trimming: 1 base; junction bases outside the gene matches: 3. Germline CDR1 LGHNA, CDR2 YSLEER. The length of the CDR3 is 16 residues. DNA for the CDR3: TGCGCCAGCAGCCAAGGGGACAGGGGAGGCCAAGAGACCCAGTACTTC. Amino acid sequence: CASSQGDRGGQETQYF.

J is TRBJ1-1 and V is TRBV6-5; D not resolved. CDR1 is MNHEY and CDR2 is SVGAGI in the germline V gene. V was shortened by 2 bases and J by 0 bases, with 13 bases between the two germline ends. The CDR3 is 16 residues long. CDR3 amino acids: CASSYAAGGMNTEAFF. CDR3 DNA: TGTGCCAGCAGTTACGCGGCAGGTGGTATGAACACTGAAGCTTTCTTT.

Details on this clone: The same CDR3 also results from other DNA sequences found in this sample. This rearrangement joins TRBV5-4 to TRBJ2-2, with D possibly being TRBD1 (5 bases). Germline CDR1 and CDR2: SGHNT and YYREEE (reference sequence). The CDR3 has 14 residues. Trimming removed 4 bases at V and 1 base at J, with 8 bases between. For the CDR3, the DNA is TGTGCCAGCAGCCGCGACAGGAACACCGGGGAGCTGTTTTTT. It encodes CASSRDRNTGELFF. Supplemented by reference TRBV5-4 and TRBJ2-2, the full variable domain reads ETGVTQSPTHLIKTRGQQVTLRCSSQSGHNTVSWYQQALGQGPQFIFQYYREEENGRGNFPPRFSGLQFPNYSSELNVNALELDDSALYLCASSRDRNTGELFFGEGSRLTVL.

The chain recombines TRBV4-2 with TRBJ2-3; TRBD1 is a possible D gene (7 bases). The CDR3 covers 13 residues. Germline loops: CDR1 LGHNA, CDR2 YNFKEQ. V was shortened by 7 bases and J by 6 bases, with 14 bases between the two germline ends. The CDR3 DNA is TGTGCCAGCAAGGAGGGGGCCGAGGATACGCAGTATTTT. This sequence encodes CASKEGAEDTQYF.

This clone was detected once. The chain carries TRBV6-6 and TRBJ2-3; D is tentatively TRBD1 or TRBD2 (5 bases each). In germline, CDR1 is MNHNY, CDR2 SVGAGI (reference sequence). This CDR3 is built from 15 residues. Trimming removed 6 bases from V and 2 bases from J, with 15 bases in between. CDR3 sequence reads: CASSPGPGITDTQYF. The CDR3 coding sequence is TGTGCCAGCAGCCCGGGGCCGGGGATCACAGATACGCAGTATTTT.

The CDR3 coding sequence is TGTGCCATCGGGACGGGACTAGCGGGAGGTACGGCCGGGGAGCTGTTTTTT. It yields the protein CAIGTGLAGGTAGELFF. The chain links TRBV10-3 to TRBJ2-2, with 15 nucleotides matching TRBD2. V shed 8 bases, J shed 6 bases, and the junction held 10 bases outside the gene matches. The CDR3 spans 17 residues. The V gene's germline CDR1 is ENHRY and CDR2 SYGVKD.

The chain carries TRBV25-1 and TRBJ1-6; a possible D gene is TRBD1 (6 bases). Germline V lookup: CDR1 MGHDK, CDR2 SYGVNS. CDR3 size: 14 residues. Trimming pared 4 bases from V and 9 bases from J, leaving 13 bases between. CDR3 nucleotides: TGTGCCAGCAGTGTAAACTCGGACAGTTCACCCCTCCACTTT. Residues: CASSVNSDSSPLHF.